The table lists the clone carrying this T cell receptor (beta chain) with a few counts. Its antigen is still unknown. The data were obtained in a study of identical twins. TCRdb re-called the 5' RACE reads through MiXCR, storing one row per CDR3 protein. The sample consists of just under 550,000 distinct CDR3 sequences, about 15% of them appearing once. Whole-study results and caveats: Possibly, invariant MAIT and iNKT cells partly confounded zero-insertion analyses. Low generation-probability sequences were in excess among twin-shared out-of-frame alpha sequences. Beta clonotypes that were abundant in cord blood contained fewer insertions, a pattern absent from memory repertoires.

Every one of the donors was a healthy Caucasian. CDR1 is KGHDR, CDR2 SFDVKD, per germline. The CDR3 extends over 14 amino acids. Trimming removed 9 bases from V and 6 bases from J; junction bases left unmatched: 9. This same sample was also taken into another study, of yellow fever vaccine responses in identical twins.

Sequencing used CD4+ T cells sorted from blood. V and J are TRBV24-1 and TRBJ2-1; TRBD1 matches 8 bases. This TCR was sampled from a young woman in good health. The CDR3 loop reads CATGGQGAGNEQFF. The CDR3 bases are TGTGCCACCGGGGGCCAGGGGGCTGGCAATGAGCAGTTCTTC.